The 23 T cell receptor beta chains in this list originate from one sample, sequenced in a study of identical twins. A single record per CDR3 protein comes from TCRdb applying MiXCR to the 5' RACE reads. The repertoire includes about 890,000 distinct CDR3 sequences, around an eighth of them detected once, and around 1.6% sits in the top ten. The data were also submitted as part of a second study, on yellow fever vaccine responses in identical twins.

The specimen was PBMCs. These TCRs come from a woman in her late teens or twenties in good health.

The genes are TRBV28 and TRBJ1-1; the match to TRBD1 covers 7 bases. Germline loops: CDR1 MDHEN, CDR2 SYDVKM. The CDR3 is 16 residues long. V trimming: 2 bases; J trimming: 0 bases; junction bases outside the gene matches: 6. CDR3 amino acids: CASSLGGRGVNTEAFF. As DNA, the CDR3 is TGTGCCAGCAGTTTAGGGGGCAGGGGGGTGAACACTGAAGCTTTCTTT. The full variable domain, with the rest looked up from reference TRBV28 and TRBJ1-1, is DVKVTQSSRYLVKRTGEKVFLECVQDMDHENMFWYRQDPGLGLRLIYFSYDVKMKEKGDIPEGYSVSREKKERFSLILESASTNQTSMYLCASSLGGRGVNTEAFFGQGTRLTVV.

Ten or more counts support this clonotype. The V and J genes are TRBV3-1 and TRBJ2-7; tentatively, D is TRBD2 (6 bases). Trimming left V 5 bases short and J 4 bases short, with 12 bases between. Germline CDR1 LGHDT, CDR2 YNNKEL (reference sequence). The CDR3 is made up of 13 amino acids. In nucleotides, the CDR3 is TGTGCCAGCAGCTCGACTAGTCGGTACGAGCAGTACTTC. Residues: CASSSTSRYEQYF.

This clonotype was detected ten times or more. Here the CDR3 reads CASSSGQGATNEKLFF. The CDR3 DNA is TGTGCCAGCAGTTCCGGACAGGGCGCAACTAATGAAAAACTGTTTTTT. V usage is TRBV12-3 or TRBV12-4 and J usage is TRBJ1-4; TRBD1 agrees at 8 bases. The CDR3 consists of 16 residues. J gave up 0 bases and V 4 bases, and 4 bases lay outside the gene matches.

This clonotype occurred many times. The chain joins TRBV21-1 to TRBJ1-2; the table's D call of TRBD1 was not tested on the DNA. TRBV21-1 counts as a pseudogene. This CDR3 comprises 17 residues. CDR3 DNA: TGTGCCAGCAGCGGCCGGGACAGGAACTTCCTTAACTATGGCTACACCTTC. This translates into CASSGRDRNFLNYGYTF.

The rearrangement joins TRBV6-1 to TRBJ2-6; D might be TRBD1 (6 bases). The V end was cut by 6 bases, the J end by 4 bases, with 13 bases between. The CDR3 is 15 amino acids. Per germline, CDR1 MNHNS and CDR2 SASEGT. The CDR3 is CASRVRGSGANVLTF. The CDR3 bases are TGTGCCAGCAGGGTCAGGGGTTCAGGGGCCAACGTCCTGACTTTC.

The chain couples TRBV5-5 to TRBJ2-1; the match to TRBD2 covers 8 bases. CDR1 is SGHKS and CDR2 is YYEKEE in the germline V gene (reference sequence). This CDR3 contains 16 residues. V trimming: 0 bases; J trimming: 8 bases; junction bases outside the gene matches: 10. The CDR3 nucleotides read TGTGCCAGCAGCTTGGGACTAGCGTATTTGGTCGATGAGCAGTTCTTC. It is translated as CASSLGLAYLVDEQFF.

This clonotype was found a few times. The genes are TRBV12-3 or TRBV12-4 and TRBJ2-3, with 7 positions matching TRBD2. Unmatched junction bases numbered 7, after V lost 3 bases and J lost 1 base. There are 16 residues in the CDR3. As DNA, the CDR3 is TGTGCCAGCAGTTTGGGACTACTCACCGGCACAGATACGCAGTATTTT. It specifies CASSLGLLTGTDTQYF.

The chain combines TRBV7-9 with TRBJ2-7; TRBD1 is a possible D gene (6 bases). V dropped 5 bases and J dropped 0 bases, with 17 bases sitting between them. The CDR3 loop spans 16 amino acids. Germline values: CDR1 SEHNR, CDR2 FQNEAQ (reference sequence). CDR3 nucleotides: TGTGCCAGCAGCCAGCCCCAACAGGGTTTCTCCTACGAGCAGTACTTC. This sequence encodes CASSQPQQGFSYEQYF. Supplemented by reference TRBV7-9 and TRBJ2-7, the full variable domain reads DTGVSQNPRHKITKRGQNVTFRCDPISEHNRLYWYRQTLGQGPEFLTYFQNEAQLEKSRLLSDRFSAERPKGSFSTLEIQRTEQGDSAMYLCASSQPQQGFSYEQYFGPGTRLTVT.

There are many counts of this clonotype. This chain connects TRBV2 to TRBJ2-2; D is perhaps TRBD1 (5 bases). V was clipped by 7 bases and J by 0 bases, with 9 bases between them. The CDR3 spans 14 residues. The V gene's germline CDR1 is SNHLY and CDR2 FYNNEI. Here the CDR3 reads CASKTDSNTGELFF. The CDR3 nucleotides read TGTGCCAGCAAGACAGACTCGAACACCGGGGAGCTGTTTTTT. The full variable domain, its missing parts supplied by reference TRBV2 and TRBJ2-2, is EPEVTQTPSHQVTQMGQEVILRCVPISNHLYFYWYRQILGQKVEFLVSFYNNEISEKSEIFDDQFSVERPDGSNFTLKIRSTKLEDSAMYFCASKTDSNTGELFFGEGSRLTVL.

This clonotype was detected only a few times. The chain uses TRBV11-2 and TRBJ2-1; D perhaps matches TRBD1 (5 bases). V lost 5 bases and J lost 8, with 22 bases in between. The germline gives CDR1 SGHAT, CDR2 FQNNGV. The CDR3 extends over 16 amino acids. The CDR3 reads CASSPPRQLLVDEQFF. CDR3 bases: TGTGCCAGCAGCCCCCCCCGACAGTTATTAGTAGATGAGCAGTTCTTC.

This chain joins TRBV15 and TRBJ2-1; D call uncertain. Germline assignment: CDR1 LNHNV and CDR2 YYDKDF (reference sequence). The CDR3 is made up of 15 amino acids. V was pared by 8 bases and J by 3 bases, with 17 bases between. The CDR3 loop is CATGISSVHYNEQFF. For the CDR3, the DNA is TGTGCCACCGGTATTTCCTCGGTGCACTACAATGAGCAGTTCTTC.

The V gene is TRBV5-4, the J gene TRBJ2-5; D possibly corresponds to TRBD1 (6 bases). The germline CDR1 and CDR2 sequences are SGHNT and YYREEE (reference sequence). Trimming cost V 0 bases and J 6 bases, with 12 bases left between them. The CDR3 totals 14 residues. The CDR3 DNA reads TGTGCCAGCAGCTTGGACAGGGATTGGAAGACCCAGTACTTC. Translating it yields CASSLDRDWKTQYF.

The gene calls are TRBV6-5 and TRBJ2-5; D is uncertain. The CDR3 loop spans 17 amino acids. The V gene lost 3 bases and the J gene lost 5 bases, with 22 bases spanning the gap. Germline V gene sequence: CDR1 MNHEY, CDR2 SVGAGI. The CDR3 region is CASSYGSGSWARETQYF. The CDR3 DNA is TGTGCCAGCAGTTATGGATCCGGATCCTGGGCGAGGGAGACCCAGTACTTC.

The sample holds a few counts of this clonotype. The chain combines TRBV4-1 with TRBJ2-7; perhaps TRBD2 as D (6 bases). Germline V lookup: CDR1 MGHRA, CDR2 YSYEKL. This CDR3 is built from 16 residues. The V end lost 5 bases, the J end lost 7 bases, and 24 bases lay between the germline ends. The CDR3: CASSLGRPGAVGEQYF. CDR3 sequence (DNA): TGCGCCAGCAGCTTGGGCCGTCCGGGAGCAGTGGGTGAGCAGTACTTC.

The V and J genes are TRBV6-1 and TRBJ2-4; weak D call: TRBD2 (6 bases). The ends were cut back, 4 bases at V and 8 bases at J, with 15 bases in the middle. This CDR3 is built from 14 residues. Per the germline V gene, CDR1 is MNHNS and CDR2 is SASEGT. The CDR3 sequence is CASSARDLRDIQYF. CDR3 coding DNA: TGTGCCAGCAGTGCCCGGGACTTAAGGGACATTCAGTACTTC.

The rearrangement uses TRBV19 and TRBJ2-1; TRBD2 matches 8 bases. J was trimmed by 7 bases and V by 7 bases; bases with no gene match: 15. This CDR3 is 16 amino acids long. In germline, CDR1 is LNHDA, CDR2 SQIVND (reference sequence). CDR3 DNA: TGTGCCAGTATTTCCCATATCGGGGGGGCCAGGAATGAGCAGTTCTTC. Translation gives CASISHIGGARNEQFF.

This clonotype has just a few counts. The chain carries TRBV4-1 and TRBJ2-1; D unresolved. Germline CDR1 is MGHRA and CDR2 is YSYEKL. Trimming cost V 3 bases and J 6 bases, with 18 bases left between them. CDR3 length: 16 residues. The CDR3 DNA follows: TGCGCCAGCAGCCAGTCAGACCTTATTTTTATCAATGAGCAGTTCTTC. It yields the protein CASSQSDLIFINEQFF.

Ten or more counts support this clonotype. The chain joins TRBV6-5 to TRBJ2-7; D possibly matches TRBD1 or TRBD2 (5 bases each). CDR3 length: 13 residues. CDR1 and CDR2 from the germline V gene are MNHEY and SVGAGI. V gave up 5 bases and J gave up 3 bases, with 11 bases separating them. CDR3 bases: TGTGCCAGCAGTAGAGGGACGGTCTACGAGCAGTACTTC. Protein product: CASSRGTVYEQYF.

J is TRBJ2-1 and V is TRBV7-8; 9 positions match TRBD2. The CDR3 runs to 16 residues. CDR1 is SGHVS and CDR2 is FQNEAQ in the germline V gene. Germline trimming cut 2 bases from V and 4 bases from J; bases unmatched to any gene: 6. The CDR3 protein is CASSLRRGRDYNEQFF. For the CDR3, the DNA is TGTGCCAGCAGCTTACGTCGCGGGAGGGATTACAATGAGCAGTTCTTC. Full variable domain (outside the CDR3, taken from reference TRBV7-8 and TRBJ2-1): GAGVSQSPRYKVAKRGQDVALRCDPISGHVSLFWYQQALGQGPEFLTYFQNEAQLDKSGLPSDRFFAERPEGSVSTLKIQRTQQEDSAVYLCASSLRRGRDYNEQFFGPGTRLTVL.

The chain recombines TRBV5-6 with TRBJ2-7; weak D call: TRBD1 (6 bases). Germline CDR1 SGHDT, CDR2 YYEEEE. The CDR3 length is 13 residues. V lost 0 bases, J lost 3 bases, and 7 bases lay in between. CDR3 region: CASSLGTDYEQYF. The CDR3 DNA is TGTGCCAGCAGCTTGGGGACAGACTACGAGCAGTACTTC.

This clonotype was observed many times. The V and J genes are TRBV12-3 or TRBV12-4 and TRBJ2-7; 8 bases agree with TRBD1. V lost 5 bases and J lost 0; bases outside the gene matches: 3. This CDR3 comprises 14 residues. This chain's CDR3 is CASSRTGSSYEQYF. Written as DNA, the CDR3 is TGTGCCAGCAGTCGGACAGGGAGCTCCTACGAGCAGTACTTC.

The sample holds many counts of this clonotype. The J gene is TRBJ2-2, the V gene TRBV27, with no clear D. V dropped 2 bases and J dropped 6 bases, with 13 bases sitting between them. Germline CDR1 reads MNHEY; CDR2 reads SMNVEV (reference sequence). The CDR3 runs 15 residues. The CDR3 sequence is CASSLTIPRAGELFF. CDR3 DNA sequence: TGTGCCAGCAGTTTAACCATACCTAGGGCCGGGGAGCTGTTTTTT.

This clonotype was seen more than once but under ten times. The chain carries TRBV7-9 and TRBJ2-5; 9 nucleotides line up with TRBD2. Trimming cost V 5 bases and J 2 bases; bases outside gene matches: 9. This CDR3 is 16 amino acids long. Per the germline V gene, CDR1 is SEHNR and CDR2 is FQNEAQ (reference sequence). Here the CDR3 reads CASSRVAGVGQETQYF. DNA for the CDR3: TGTGCCAGCAGCAGAGTAGCGGGAGTCGGGCAAGAGACCCAGTACTTC. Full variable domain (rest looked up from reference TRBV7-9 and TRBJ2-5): DTGVSQNPRHKITKRGQNVTFRCDPISEHNRLYWYRQTLGQGPEFLTYFQNEAQLEKSRLLSDRFSAERPKGSFSTLEIQRTEQGDSAMYLCASSRVAGVGQETQYFGPGTRLLVL.